Each of the 7 T cell receptor beta chains below was sequenced from the same sample in a study of cytomegalovirus exposure and HLA in healthy donors. In the PCR, 60 Vbeta and 13 Jbeta primers were used. The method was immunoSEQ multiplex PCR; TCRdb's version includes in-frame clones alone and lacks a portion of them. The data show around 160,000 clones, with roughly 80% seen just once and about 1.5% held by the top ten. Material: PBMCs. These TCRs come from a male donor in good health and CMV-seronegative.

The chain employs TRBV4-3 and TRBJ1-5; D ambiguous. Trimming took off 0 bases at V and 1 base at J, with 13 bases between the two ends. Germline assignment: CDR1 LGHNA and CDR2 YSLEER. CDR3 length equals 17 residues. The CDR3 spells CASSQDGSRQSNQPQHF. The CDR3 DNA sequence: TGCGCCAGCAGCCAAGATGGGTCCAGACAAAGCAATCAGCCCCAGCATTTT.

The chain employs TRBV28 and TRBJ2-5; 8 bases map to TRBD1. With V trimmed by 2 bases and J by 4 bases, 9 bases remained unmatched. This CDR3 comprises 16 residues. CDR1 and CDR2 (germline): MDHEN, SYDVKM. CDR3 nucleotides: TGTGCCAGCAGTTTAAGATACAGGGGGTATCGAGAGACCCAGTACTTC. Translation: CASSLRYRGYRETQYF.

This clone has just one count. The chain employs TRBV5-4 and TRBJ1-4; perhaps TRBD1 as D (5 bases). V shed 3 bases and J shed 7 bases, with 13 bases lying between them. The CDR3 contains 14 residues. Looked up from germline, CDR1 is SGHNT and CDR2 is YYREEE (reference sequence). Here the CDR3 DNA reads TGTGCCAGCAGCTCGGGGAGGGGATTTGAAAAACTGTTTTTT. It yields the protein CASSSGRGFEKLFF.

The gene calls are TRBV28 and TRBJ2-7, with 12 bases that match TRBD1. This CDR3 comprises 15 residues. V trimming: 3 bases; J trimming: 6 bases; junction bases outside the gene matches: 6. CDR1 is MDHEN, CDR2 SYDVKM, per germline. The CDR3 protein is CASSFSGQGASEQYF. The CDR3 DNA reads TGTGCCAGCAGTTTTTCGGGACAGGGGGCTTCCGAGCAGTACTTC.

The CDR3 sequence: CASSFGQGRGNTIYF. The CDR3 DNA is TGTGCCAGCAGCTTCGGACAGGGGAGGGGAAACACCATATATTTT. This chain joins TRBV7-3 and TRBJ1-3; 9 positions agree with TRBD1. Germline trimming cut 3 bases from V and 4 bases from J; bases unmatched to any gene: 4. The CDR3 runs to 15 residues. CDR1 and CDR2 from the germline V gene are SGHTA and FQGTGA.

The chain couples TRBV9 to TRBJ2-7, with TRBD2 identical over 7 bases. The CDR3 length is 15 residues. From germline, CDR1 is SGDLS and CDR2 YYNGEE. V was pared by 0 bases and J by 5 bases, with 8 bases of the junction left unmatched. Written as DNA, the CDR3 is TGTGCCAGCAGCGTAGCCGGACTAGAGATTGACGAGCAGTACTTC. Its translation: CASSVAGLEIDEQYF.

The gene calls are TRBV4-2 and TRBJ2-1; 9 positions match TRBD1. The germline gives CDR1 LGHNA, CDR2 YNFKEQ. V lost 4 bases, J lost 5 bases, and 12 bases stayed unmatched. CDR3 size: 17 residues. CDR3 residues: CASSLTSQGAHNNEQFF. CDR3 nucleotide sequence: TGTGCCAGCAGCCTAACTTCACAGGGGGCTCATAACAATGAGCAGTTCTTC.